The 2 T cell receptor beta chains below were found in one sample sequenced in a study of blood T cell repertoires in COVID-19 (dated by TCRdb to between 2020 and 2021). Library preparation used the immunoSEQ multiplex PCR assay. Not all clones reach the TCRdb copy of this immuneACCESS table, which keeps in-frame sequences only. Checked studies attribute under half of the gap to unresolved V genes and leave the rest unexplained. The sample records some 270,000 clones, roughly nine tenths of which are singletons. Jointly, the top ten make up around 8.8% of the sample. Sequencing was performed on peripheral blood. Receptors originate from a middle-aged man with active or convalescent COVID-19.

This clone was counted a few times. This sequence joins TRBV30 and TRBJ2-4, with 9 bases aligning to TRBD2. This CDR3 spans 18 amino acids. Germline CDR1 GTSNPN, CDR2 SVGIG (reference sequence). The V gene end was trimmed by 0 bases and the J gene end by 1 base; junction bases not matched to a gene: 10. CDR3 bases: TGTGCCTGGAGTGTACGGCGGGGGGGGCTAGTTGCCAAAAACATTCAGTACTTC. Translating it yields CAWSVRRGGLVAKNIQYF. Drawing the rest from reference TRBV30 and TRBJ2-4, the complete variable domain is SQTIHQWPATLVQPVGSPLSLECTVEGTSNPNLYWYRQAAGRGLQLLFYSVGIGQISSEVPQNLSASRPQDRQFILSSKKLLLSDSGFYLCAWSVRRGGLVAKNIQYFGAGTRLSVL.

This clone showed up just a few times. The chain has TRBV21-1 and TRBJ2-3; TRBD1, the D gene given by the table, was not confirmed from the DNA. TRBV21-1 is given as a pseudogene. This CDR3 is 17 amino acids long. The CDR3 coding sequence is TGTGCCAGCAGAGGGGGCTCGCGGGACCTTCACACAGATACGCAGTATTTT. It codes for CASRGGSRDLHTDTQYF.